Each of the 13 T cell receptor beta chains below was sequenced from the same sample in a study of vaccination and CD4 T cells after COVID-19. The treatment is: roughly 10-day PBMC culture with coronavirus spike peptide pools or control peptides (ViraFEST assay). Unexposed donor CD4+ T cells predated the COVID-19 pandemic, collected 2011-2018. The Oncomine TCR Beta short-read assay was what sequenced the DNA obtained from cultured CD4+ T cells. The template was genomic DNA from cultured CD4+ T cells. TCRdb recomputed calls from the PCR reads with MiXCR, one row per CDR3 protein. The data contain about 9,300 distinct CDR3 sequences, around 35% of them singletons. Their antigens remain unidentified. The sample consisted of CD4+ T cells from blood, cultured in vitro. All receptors come from a human donor in good health.

The chain carries TRBV7-2 and TRBJ1-3; 7 positions agree with TRBD1. In germline, CDR1 is SGHTA, CDR2 FQGNSA. The CDR3 covers 18 residues. Trimming cost V 4 bases and J 3 bases; bases outside gene matches: 15. CDR3 in DNA: TGTGCCAGCAGCTCAGGGGGATGGGTCCCACGCTTTGGAAACACCATATATTTT. Amino acid sequence: CASSSGGWVPRFGNTIYF.

The J gene is TRBJ2-7, the V gene TRBV20-1, with TRBD2 matching over 7 bases. This CDR3 spans 15 amino acids. Germline V gene lookup returns CDR1 DFQATT and CDR2 SNEGSKA (reference sequence). Trimming took 3 bases from V and 3 from J; bases not matched to a gene: 11. The CDR3 DNA reads TGCAGTGCTAGTCGCCCGGGACTACAAAACTACGAGCAGTACTTC. It encodes CSASRPGLQNYEQYF.

This clonotype occurred once. The rearrangement uses TRBV20-1 and TRBJ2-5; D is uncertain. CDR1 DFQATT and CDR2 SNEGSKA come from the germline V gene (reference sequence). The CDR3 is made up of 14 amino acids. V dropped 5 bases and J dropped 5 bases, with 18 bases sitting between them. DNA for the CDR3: TGCAGTGCTCTCCAATCCGTAGCTGCCGAGACCCAGTACTTC. Protein product: CSALQSVAAETQYF.

In its sample, this clonotype was seen a few times. The chain has TRBV7-2 and TRBJ1-5; D ambiguous. The germline CDR1 and CDR2 sequences are SGHTA and FQGNSA. The CDR3 spans 15 residues. With 2 bases removed from V and 4 bases from J, the gap between germline ends came to 12 bases. DNA of the CDR3: TGTGCCAGCAGCTTAAGGGCAGGAGGAAATCAGCCCCAGCATTTT. Translated, it gives CASSLRAGGNQPQHF.

V is TRBV7-9 and J is TRBJ2-3; 7 bases line up with TRBD2. The CDR3 extends over 15 amino acids. CDR1 and CDR2 (germline): SEHNR, FQNEAQ (reference sequence). The ends lost 3 bases at V and 4 bases at J; junction bases unmatched: 7. The CDR3 is CASSLRELRADTQYF. The DNA for the CDR3 is TGTGCCAGCAGCTTGCGGGAGCTCAGAGCAGATACGCAGTATTTT.

Notes on this clonotype: A much more abundant neighbour one base away suggests this may be a read error. The chain carries TRBV20-1 and TRBJ1-6; D is undetermined. The CDR3 is made up of 16 amino acids. Germline-derived CDR1 and CDR2 are DFQATT and SNEGSKA (reference sequence). This CDR3 is CNARKESNSYNSPLHF. Here the CDR3 DNA reads TGCAATGCAAGAAAGGAGTCAAACTCCTATAATTCACCCCTCCACTTT.

The chain couples TRBV29-1 to TRBJ1-5, with unresolved D. Looked up from germline, CDR1 is SQVTM and CDR2 is ANQGSEA. CDR3 length: 13 residues. CDR3: CPVPSDWNQPQHF. CDR3 DNA: TGCCCCGTCCCCAGCGATTGGAATCAGCCCCAGCATTTT.

The chain has TRBV4-3 and TRBJ2-2; D not certain. CDR3 length: 13 residues. V shed 0 bases and J shed 8 bases, with 7 bases lying between them. Germline loops: CDR1 LGHNA, CDR2 YSLEER. Here the CDR3 DNA reads TGCGCCAGCAGCCAAGATTTAAAAGGGGAGCTGTTTTTT. Residues: CASSQDLKGELFF.

This clonotype was seen a handful of times. The chain couples TRBV20-1 to TRBJ2-3; TRBD2 aligns across 11 bases. The V gene end was trimmed by 2 bases and the J gene end by 3 bases; junction bases not matched to a gene: 7. The CDR3 is made up of 16 amino acids. Per the germline V gene, CDR1 is DFQATT and CDR2 is SNEGSKA (reference sequence). The CDR3 loop reads CSARISGRAITDTQYF. The CDR3 nucleotides are TGCAGTGCTAGAATTAGCGGGAGGGCGATTACAGATACGCAGTATTTT.

The rearrangement joins TRBV7-2 to TRBJ2-2; 16 bases line up with TRBD2. V shed 5 bases, J shed 9 bases, and the junction held 6 bases outside the gene matches. Germline CDR1 reads SGHTA; CDR2 reads FQGNSA. The CDR3 has 16 residues. The CDR3 protein is CASSGGTSGRGRELFF. In DNA, the CDR3 is TGTGCCAGCAGCGGAGGGACTAGCGGGAGGGGCCGGGAGCTGTTTTTT.

This sequence joins TRBV15 and TRBJ2-4; D is unclear. V dropped 0 bases and J dropped 9 bases, with 15 bases sitting between them. Germline CDR1 reads LNHNV; CDR2 reads YYDKDF (reference sequence). This CDR3 spans 15 amino acids. This CDR3 reads CATSREFLEVRIQYF. CDR3 sequence (DNA): TGTGCCACCAGCAGAGAGTTCCTAGAGGTGCGCATTCAGTACTTC.

The rearrangement uses TRBV7-8 and TRBJ1-2; D not resolved. V was trimmed by 2 bases and J by 2 bases, leaving 12 bases between them. The V gene's germline CDR1 is SGHVS and CDR2 FQNEAQ. The length of the CDR3 is 15 residues. CDR3 nucleotide sequence: TGTGCCAGCAGCTTAATGCGGCCGAGCAACTATGGCTACACCTTC. Protein product: CASSLMRPSNYGYTF. Full variable domain (outside the CDR3, taken from reference TRBV7-8 and TRBJ1-2): GAGVSQSPRYKVAKRGQDVALRCDPISGHVSLFWYQQALGQGPEFLTYFQNEAQLDKSGLPSDRFFAERPEGSVSTLKIQRTQQEDSAVYLCASSLMRPSNYGYTFGSGTRLTVV.

This clonotype has more than one count but fewer than ten. This chain joins TRBV6-1 and TRBJ1-6, with 9 positions matching TRBD1. The J segment lost 7 bases and the V segment lost 5 bases, leaving 6 bases of the junction unmatched. This CDR3 region has 15 residues. Germline V gene sequence: CDR1 MNHNS, CDR2 SASEGT. The CDR3 region is CASSPNRGRNSPLHF. As DNA, the CDR3 is TGTGCCAGCAGTCCAAACAGGGGGCGAAATTCACCCCTCCACTTT.